Presented here are 24 T cell receptor beta chains from one specimen sequenced in a study of vaccination and CD4 T cells after COVID-19. Treatment in this sample: approximately 10-day PBMC culture with coronavirus spike peptide pools or control peptides (ViraFEST assay). Oncomine TCR Beta short-read sequencing was applied to DNA from cultured CD4+ T cells. TCRdb redid the calling of the PCR reads with MiXCR, one entry per CDR3 protein. The sample holds 10,000 to 13,000 distinct CDR3 sequences; 64% are singletons and the top ten take 34%. No antigens are known for them. The sequenced material came from CD4+ T cells from blood, cultured in vitro. These receptors were taken from a human donor who had recovered from COVID-19.

V and J are TRBV12-3 or TRBV12-4 and TRBJ1-1; the match to TRBD1 covers 8 bases. The CDR3 sequence is 14 residues long. V lost 3 bases, J lost 6 bases, and 6 bases stayed unmatched. CDR3 sequence reads: CASSFSRDRPEAFF. CDR3 sequence (DNA): TGTGCCAGCAGTTTTTCGCGGGACAGGCCTGAAGCTTTCTTT.

This clonotype was counted a few times. This sequence joins TRBV6-1 and TRBJ1-6; 10 bases line up with TRBD1. Trimming took 6 bases from V and 9 from J; bases not matched to a gene: 2. This CDR3 is 13 amino acids long. The germline V gene encodes CDR1 MNHNS and CDR2 SASEGT. As DNA, the CDR3 is TGTGCCAGCAGACGGGACAGGGGTTCACCCCTCCACTTT. It codes for CASRRDRGSPLHF.

The chain employs TRBV20-1 and TRBJ1-5, with D perhaps matching TRBD1 (5 bases). Per the germline V gene, CDR1 is DFQATT and CDR2 is SNEGSKA (reference sequence). The CDR3 consists of 15 residues. V was pared by 3 bases and J by 3 bases, with 15 bases between. CDR3 residues: CSARMGGLINQPQHF. The CDR3 nucleotides read TGCAGTGCTAGGATGGGGGGATTAATCAATCAGCCCCAGCATTTT.

This rearrangement joins TRBV7-2 to TRBJ1-5; maybe TRBD1 (5 bases). The CDR3 totals 15 residues. V lost 3 bases to trimming and J lost 5 bases, with 14 bases between them. CDR1 and CDR2 from the germline V gene are SGHTA and FQGNSA. DNA of the CDR3: TGTGCCAGCAGCTTGGGGCAGGGTGTCTATCAGCCCCAGCATTTT. Translated: CASSLGQGVYQPQHF.

The rearrangement uses TRBV5-4 and TRBJ1-2; D uncertain. The CDR3 spans 13 residues. In germline, CDR1 is SGHNT, CDR2 YYREEE (reference sequence). V gave up 0 bases and J gave up 6 bases, with 9 bases separating them. CDR3 amino acids: CASSLDGVDGYTF. The CDR3 coding sequence is TGTGCCAGCAGCTTGGACGGGGTCGATGGCTACACCTTC.

The genes are TRBV2 and TRBJ2-7, with TRBD1 identical over 8 bases. With V trimmed by 7 bases and J by 5 bases, 4 bases remained unmatched. The CDR3 length is 12 residues. From germline, CDR1 is SNHLY and CDR2 FYNNEI. CDR3 in DNA: TGTGCCAGCACTCCGGACAGGGACGAGCAGTACTTC. As protein: CASTPDRDEQYF.

The J gene is TRBJ1-5, the V gene TRBV27; no clear D gene. Germline V gives CDR1 MNHEY, CDR2 SMNVEV (reference sequence). This CDR3 has 17 amino acids. V lost 6 bases and J lost 0, with 18 bases in between. The CDR3 reads CASSPRDPRYSNQPQHF. The CDR3 region has the DNA TGTGCCAGCAGCCCTCGCGATCCACGGTATAGCAATCAGCCCCAGCATTTT.

The chain employs TRBV6-1 and TRBJ2-3, with D tentatively TRBD1 (6 bases). Germline V lookup: CDR1 MNHNS, CDR2 SASEGT. The CDR3 totals 17 residues. Trimming removed 3 bases from V and 0 bases from J, with 16 bases in between. The CDR3: CASSDQTGFSSTDTQYF. In DNA, the CDR3 is TGTGCCAGCAGTGACCAGACAGGCTTTTCTAGCACAGATACGCAGTATTTT.

The V and J genes are TRBV19 and TRBJ2-1, with D hard to call. Germline-derived CDR1 and CDR2 are LNHDA and SQIVND (reference sequence). CDR3 length: 13 amino acids. Trimming took off 0 bases at V and 7 bases at J, with 7 bases between the two ends. CDR3 in amino acids: CASSIDPRNEQFF. The CDR3 coding sequence is TGTGCCAGTAGTATAGATCCCAGAAATGAGCAGTTCTTC.

The chain links TRBV20-1 to TRBJ1-2; D is perhaps TRBD1 (5 bases). Trimming shortened V by 1 base and J by 2 bases, and 8 bases separated the two germline ends. Germline-derived CDR1 and CDR2 are DFQATT and SNEGSKA (reference sequence). The CDR3 runs 13 residues. The CDR3 protein is CSARARVNYGYTF. CDR3 DNA sequence: TGCAGTGCTAGAGCCAGGGTGAACTATGGCTACACCTTC.

The J gene is TRBJ2-7, the V gene TRBV7-2, with D unclear. Germline-derived CDR1 and CDR2 are SGHTA and FQGNSA. With 5 bases removed from V and 5 bases from J, the gap between germline ends came to 19 bases. CDR3 length: 15 amino acids. The CDR3 protein is CASSPGPEGLNEQYF. The DNA for the CDR3 is TGTGCCAGCAGCCCCGGGCCCGAAGGTCTGAACGAGCAGTACTTC.

J is TRBJ1-1 and V is TRBV7-8, with D possibly matching TRBD1 (6 bases). From germline, CDR1 is SGHVS and CDR2 FQNEAQ. There are 15 residues in the CDR3. V lost 3 bases to trimming and J lost 0 bases, with 11 bases between them. The CDR3 spells CASSFPGAVNTEAFF. The CDR3 coding sequence is TGTGCCAGCAGCTTCCCGGGGGCAGTGAACACTGAAGCTTTCTTT. The variable domain in full, with the rest retrieved from reference TRBV7-8 and TRBJ1-1, is GAGVSQSPRYKVAKRGQDVALRCDPISGHVSLFWYQQALGQGPEFLTYFQNEAQLDKSGLPSDRFFAERPEGSVSTLKIQRTQQEDSAVYLCASSFPGAVNTEAFFGQGTRLTVV.

This sequence joins TRBV6-2 or TRBV6-3 and TRBJ2-7; D tentatively fits TRBD1 or TRBD2 (5 bases each). The V gene lost 7 bases and the J gene lost 12 bases, with 28 bases spanning the gap. CDR1 MNHEY and CDR2 SVGEGT come from the germline V gene. The CDR3 sequence is 15 residues long. The DNA of the CDR3 is TGTGCCAGCAACCTCCAGGGACCAACGTCCTATATTACGTACTTC. Protein sequence: CASNLQGPTSYITYF.

This clonotype was observed a handful of times. The chain uses TRBV20-1 and TRBJ1-2; 7 nucleotides agree with TRBD1. Germline-derived CDR1 and CDR2 are DFQATT and SNEGSKA (reference sequence). The CDR3 is 13 amino acids. The V segment lost 1 base and the J segment 3 bases; nucleotides outside the gene matches: 2. The CDR3 coding sequence is TGCAGTGCTAGAGGGGACAGTGACTATGGCTACACCTTC. This sequence encodes CSARGDSDYGYTF.

This clonotype was counted a few times. The J gene is TRBJ1-1, the V gene TRBV6-2 or TRBV6-3; D unresolved. The CDR3 is 15 amino acids. V lost 2 bases, J lost 5 bases, and 15 bases lay in between. Germline values: CDR1 MNHEY, CDR2 SVGEGT. CDR3 DNA sequence: TGTGCCAGCAGTTACCTCGGAGGGTTTGGGACTGAAGCTTTCTTT. Protein: CASSYLGGFGTEAFF.

This clonotype appeared once. The rearrangement joins TRBV6-1 to TRBJ2-5, with 11 bases aligning to TRBD2. V lost 5 bases, J lost 5 bases, and 7 bases stayed unmatched. Germline loops: CDR1 MNHNS, CDR2 SASEGT. This CDR3 comprises 15 residues. CDR3 in amino acids: CASSLLAGGGETQYF. For the CDR3, the DNA is TGTGCCAGCAGTCTCTTAGCGGGGGGGGGGGAGACCCAGTACTTC.

The chain couples TRBV2 to TRBJ1-2; D gene uncertain. There are 12 residues in the CDR3. Germline CDR1 reads SNHLY; CDR2 reads FYNNEI. With 1 base removed from V and 4 bases from J, the gap between germline ends came to 4 bases. The CDR3 reads CASSEEGYGYTF. The CDR3 nucleotides are TGTGCCAGCAGTGAAGAAGGCTATGGCTACACCTTC.

The chain joins TRBV7-2 to TRBJ1-1; no firm D call. Trimming cost V 6 bases and J 0 bases, with 11 bases left between them. The germline V gene has CDR1 SGHTA and CDR2 FQGNSA. The CDR3 is 14 residues long. The CDR3 nucleotides are TGTGCCAGCAGAGCCCCCTATATGAACACTGAAGCTTTCTTT. Encoded protein: CASRAPYMNTEAFF.

This chain links TRBV6-1 with TRBJ2-5; no firm D call. Deletions cut 8 bases from V and 7 bases from J, with 17 bases between. CDR3 length: 13 amino acids. Germline CDR1 and CDR2: MNHNS and SASEGT. The CDR3 DNA reads as TGTGCCAGCGCCCCCGAAGCTAGACGGACCCAGTACTTC. Its translation is CASAPEARRTQYF.

This clonotype was seen more than once but under ten times. The chain is built from TRBV24-1 and TRBJ2-5, with 11 bases fitting TRBD2. Losses at the gene ends were 3 bases for V and 4 bases for J; bases not matched to a gene: 9. The V gene's germline CDR1 is KGHDR and CDR2 SFDVKD. The length of the CDR3 is 17 residues. The CDR3 sequence is CATSDAQGLAGGETQYF. The CDR3 nucleotides read TGTGCCACCAGTGATGCCCAAGGGCTAGCGGGAGGAGAGACCCAGTACTTC.

CDR3 protein: CSSGQGFNYGYTF. The CDR3 nucleotides read TGCAGCTCGGGACAGGGGTTTAACTATGGCTACACCTTC. The rearrangement links TRBV29-1 to TRBJ1-2, with 10 nucleotides matching TRBD1. Trimming removed 8 bases from V and 1 base from J; junction bases left unmatched: 4. The CDR3 has 13 residues. Germline assignment: CDR1 SQVTM and CDR2 ANQGSEA.

The chain recombines TRBV6-2 or TRBV6-3 with TRBJ1-1; D perhaps matches TRBD1 (5 bases). CDR1 is MNHEY and CDR2 is SVGEGT in the germline V gene. The CDR3 has 15 amino acids. Trimming stripped 0 bases from V and 5 bases from J, with 13 bases between. This chain's CDR3 is CASSYSRGWRTEAFF. Here the CDR3 DNA reads TGTGCCAGCAGTTACTCAAGGGGATGGAGGACTGAAGCTTTCTTT.

The table lists this clonotype with a count of one. The chain has TRBV19 and TRBJ1-5; perhaps TRBD1 as D (5 bases). This CDR3 is built from 14 residues. CDR1 LNHDA and CDR2 SQIVND come from the germline V gene (reference sequence). Trimming stripped 7 bases from V and 3 bases from J, with 13 bases between. The CDR3 nucleotides are TGTGCCAGTATGATACAGGCGTACAATCAGCCCCAGCATTTT. This encodes CASMIQAYNQPQHF.

The J gene is TRBJ2-7, the V gene TRBV6-1; D may be TRBD1 or TRBD2 (5 bases each). CDR3 size: 16 residues. CDR1 is MNHNS and CDR2 is SASEGT in the germline V gene. V was cut by 3 bases and J by 5 bases, with 20 bases left in between. The CDR3 reads CASSDDGSWGVNEQYF. Here the CDR3 DNA reads TGTGCCAGCAGTGACGATGGGAGTTGGGGCGTAAACGAGCAGTACTTC.